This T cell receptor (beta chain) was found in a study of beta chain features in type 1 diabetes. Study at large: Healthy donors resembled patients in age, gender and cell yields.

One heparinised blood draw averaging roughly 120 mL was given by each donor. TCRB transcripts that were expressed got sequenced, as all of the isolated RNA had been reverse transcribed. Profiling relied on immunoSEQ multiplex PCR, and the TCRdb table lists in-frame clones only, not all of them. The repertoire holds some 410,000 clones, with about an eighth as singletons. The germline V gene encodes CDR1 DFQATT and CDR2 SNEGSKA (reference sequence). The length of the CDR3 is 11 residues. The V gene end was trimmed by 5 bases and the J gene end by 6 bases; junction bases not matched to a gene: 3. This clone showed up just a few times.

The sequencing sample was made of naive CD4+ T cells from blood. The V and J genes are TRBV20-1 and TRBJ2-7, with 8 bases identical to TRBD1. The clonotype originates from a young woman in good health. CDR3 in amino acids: CSALRGREQYF. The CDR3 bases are TGCAGTGCTCTCAGGGGGCGCGAGCAGTACTTC.